The next 17 T cell receptor beta chains were all read from a single sample in a study of beta chain features in type 1 diabetes. TCRB transcripts that were expressed got sequenced, as all of the isolated RNA had been reverse transcribed. This table comes from immunoSEQ multiplex PCR, and its TCRdb copy is limited to in-frame clones, with some not included. Among under 250,000 clones listed, approximately 14% were seen once. Sequenced input: naive CD4+ T cells from blood. All receptors come from a woman aged 40 to 55 in good health.

The V gene is TRBV5-1, the J gene TRBJ2-2, with 8 bases identical to TRBD1. The CDR3 extends over 15 amino acids. J gave up 6 bases and V 4 bases, and 8 bases lay outside the gene matches. Germline V CDR1 and CDR2: SGHRS, YFSETQ. The CDR3 loop reads CASSIAGGASGELFF. CDR3 DNA: TGCGCCAGCAGCATTGCAGGGGGCGCGTCCGGGGAGCTGTTTTTT.

This clone was detected only a few times. The chain couples TRBV7-8 to TRBJ1-6; D is uncertain. Germline V lookup: CDR1 SGHVS, CDR2 FQNEAQ. Trimming took off 0 bases at V and 9 bases at J, with 6 bases between the two ends. CDR3 length equals 13 residues. The CDR3 nucleotides read TGTGCCAGCAGCTTAGCGGTTAGTTCACCCCTCCACTTT. Translating it yields CASSLAVSSPLHF. The entire variable domain, with the rest obtained from reference TRBV7-8 and TRBJ1-6, is as follows: GAGVSQSPRYKVAKRGQDVALRCDPISGHVSLFWYQQALGQGPEFLTYFQNEAQLDKSGLPSDRFFAERPEGSVSTLKIQRTQQEDSAVYLCASSLAVSSPLHFGNGTRLTVT.

Only a few counts were recorded for this clone. This chain connects TRBV5-1 to TRBJ2-1, with 12 nucleotides matching TRBD2. The V gene's germline CDR1 is SGHRS and CDR2 YFSETQ. This CDR3 spans 13 amino acids. The CDR3 DNA is TGCGCTACCGGTCTAGCGGGGGGGAATGAGCAGTTCTTC. It is translated as CATGLAGGNEQFF.

The chain links TRBV6-6 to TRBJ2-7, with a possible D match to TRBD2 (6 bases). The CDR3 consists of 15 residues. Germline V gene data show CDR1 as MNHNY and CDR2 as SVGAGI (reference sequence). The V and J ends lost 4 bases and 5 bases respectively, with 18 bases between them. DNA of the CDR3: TGTGCCAGCAGTTTTGGCAGGGCGGGACTTAACGAGCAGTACTTC. Protein sequence: CASSFGRAGLNEQYF.

The chain recombines TRBV5-4 with TRBJ2-1; TRBD2 matches at 7 bases. This CDR3 has 16 residues. Germline V gene sequence: CDR1 SGHNT, CDR2 YYREEE (reference sequence). Trimming cost V 3 bases and J 5 bases; bases outside gene matches: 11. CDR3 amino acids: CASSSRGSGVHNEQFF. For the CDR3, the DNA is TGTGCCAGCAGCTCCCGGGGAAGCGGGGTCCACAATGAGCAGTTCTTC.

This clone turned up a few times. The V and J genes are TRBV5-1 and TRBJ2-7; tentative D call: TRBD1 (5 bases). CDR3 length equals 13 residues. Per germline, CDR1 SGHRS and CDR2 YFSETQ. V gave up 0 bases and J gave up 3 bases, with 7 bases separating them. This CDR3 reads CASSLEGFYEQYF. The CDR3 nucleotides read TGCGCCAGCAGCTTGGAGGGGTTCTACGAGCAGTACTTC.

This chain links TRBV14 with TRBJ2-3, with TRBD2 identical over 11 bases. The germline gives CDR1 SGHDN, CDR2 FVKESK. V shed 1 base, J shed 10 bases, and the junction held 4 bases outside the gene matches. CDR3 length: 14 residues. The CDR3 nucleotides are TGTGCCAGCAGCCAAGTTAGCGGGGGGGCCCCGCAGTATTTT. Protein: CASSQVSGGAPQYF. Together with reference TRBV14 and TRBJ2-3, the CDR3 gives the full variable domain: EAGVTQFPSHSVIEKGQTVTLRCDPISGHDNLYWYRRVMGKEIKFLLHFVKESKQDESGMPNNRFLAERTGGTYSTLKVQPAELEDSGVYFCASSQVSGGAPQYFGPGTRLTVL.

Only a few counts were recorded for this clone. This chain connects TRBV7-9 to TRBJ1-2, with 7 bases lining up with TRBD1. Unmatched junction bases numbered 10, after V lost 5 bases and J lost 7 bases. The V gene's germline CDR1 is SEHNR and CDR2 FQNEAQ (reference sequence). The CDR3 runs to 14 residues. The CDR3 nucleotides read TGTGCCAGCAGCGATCAGACAGGGTGGCTTGGCTACACCTTC. Translation gives CASSDQTGWLGYTF.

The CDR3 DNA reads as TGTGCCAGCAGCCGACAGGCCAATCAGCCCCAGCATTTT. It translates to CASSRQANQPQHF. This chain connects TRBV6-1 to TRBJ1-5, with D perhaps matching TRBD1 (6 bases). Germline loops: CDR1 MNHNS, CDR2 SASEGT. This CDR3 comprises 13 residues. Trimming shortened V by 6 bases and J by 3 bases, and 9 bases separated the two germline ends.

This clone was seen more than once but under ten times. The gene calls are TRBV4-1 and TRBJ1-6; D remains unclear. The CDR3 loop spans 16 amino acids. Trimming took 1 base from V and 3 from J, leaving 10 bases between them. Germline CDR1 is MGHRA and CDR2 is YSYEKL. The CDR3 sequence: CASSQGSGGYNSPLHF. In nucleotides, the CDR3 is TGCGCCAGCAGCCAAGGATCCGGCGGCTATAATTCACCCCTCCACTTT.

This clone was picked up a small number of times. This CDR3 is CASSLDRGRNTEAFF. The CDR3 DNA follows: TGTGCCAGCAGCCTCGACAGGGGGAGGAACACTGAAGCTTTCTTT. J is TRBJ1-1 and V is TRBV7-9, with TRBD1 matching 9 bases. The CDR3 has 15 amino acids. V lost 5 bases and J lost 1; bases outside the gene matches: 5. CDR1 and CDR2 (germline): SEHNR, FQNEAQ (reference sequence).

This chain uses TRBV25-1 with TRBJ1-2; no reliable D call. The V and J ends lost 5 bases and 1 base respectively, with 5 bases between them. This CDR3 comprises 12 residues. Germline lookup yields CDR1 MGHDK and CDR2 SYGVNS. This CDR3 reads CASSRGNYGYTF. CDR3 DNA sequence: TGTGCCAGCAGTCGAGGTAACTATGGCTACACCTTC.

The rearrangement uses TRBV11-2 and TRBJ1-6; the match to TRBD1 covers 10 bases. This CDR3 has 14 residues. V was clipped by 10 bases and J by 10 bases; unmatched bases: 10. The germline V gene encodes CDR1 SGHAT and CDR2 FQNNGV. The CDR3 is CANSEGQGNSPLHF. DNA for the CDR3: TGTGCCAACTCCGAGGGACAGGGGAACTCACCCCTCCACTTT.

This clone was picked up a small number of times. The gene calls are TRBV19 and TRBJ1-6; no reliable D call. The germline V and J ends were trimmed by 6 bases and 8 bases, with 5 bases remaining between them. The germline V gene has CDR1 LNHDA and CDR2 SQIVND (reference sequence). The CDR3 loop spans 11 amino acids. CDR3 bases: TGTGCCAGTAGCCAATATTCACCCCTCCACTTT. Translating gives CASSQYSPLHF.

V gene TRBV7-2 combines with J gene TRBJ2-1; the match to TRBD2 covers 7 bases. The CDR3 runs to 15 residues. Germline V gene data show CDR1 as SGHTA and CDR2 as FQGNSA. After removal of 6 bases from V and 0 bases from J, the junction contained 5 bases not matched to a gene. The DNA for the CDR3 is TGTGCCAGCAGGCAAGCGGGGAGCTCCTACAATGAGCAGTTCTTC. Protein: CASRQAGSSYNEQFF.

This clone was counted only a few times. CDR3 DNA: TGTGCCAGCTACGGAGGGCCGCCTCACTACTATGGCTACACCTTC. Its protein product is CASYGGPPHYYGYTF. The chain joins TRBV9 to TRBJ1-2; the D is unclear. Germline CDR1 SGDLS, CDR2 YYNGEE. The V end was cut by 7 bases, the J end by 3 bases, with 19 bases between. This CDR3 region has 15 residues.

The chain employs TRBV2 and TRBJ1-5; a possible D gene is TRBD1 (6 bases). Trimming took 4 bases from V and 2 from J, leaving 9 bases between them. Germline V gene lookup returns CDR1 SNHLY and CDR2 FYNNEI. This CDR3 has 14 amino acids. CDR3 nucleotides: TGTGCCAGCAGTGTGCGACAGGGCAATCAGCCCCAGCATTTT. Translation gives CASSVRQGNQPQHF. The whole variable domain, remainder taken from reference TRBV2 and TRBJ1-5, is EPEVTQTPSHQVTQMGQEVILRCVPISNHLYFYWYRQILGQKVEFLVSFYNNEISEKSEIFDDQFSVERPDGSNFTLKIRSTKLEDSAMYFCASSVRQGNQPQHFGDGTRLSIL.